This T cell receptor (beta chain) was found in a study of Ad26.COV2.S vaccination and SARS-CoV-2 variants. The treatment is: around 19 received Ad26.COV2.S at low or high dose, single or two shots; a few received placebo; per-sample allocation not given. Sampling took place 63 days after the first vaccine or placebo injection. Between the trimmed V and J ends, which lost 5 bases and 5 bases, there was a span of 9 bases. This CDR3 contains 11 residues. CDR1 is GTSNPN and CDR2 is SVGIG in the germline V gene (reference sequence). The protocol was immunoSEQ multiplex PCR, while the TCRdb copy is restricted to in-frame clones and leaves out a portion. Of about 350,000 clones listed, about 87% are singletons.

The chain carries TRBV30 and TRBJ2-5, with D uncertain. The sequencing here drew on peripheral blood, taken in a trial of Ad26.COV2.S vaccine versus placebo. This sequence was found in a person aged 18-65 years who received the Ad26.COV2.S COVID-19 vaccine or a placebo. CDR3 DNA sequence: TGTGCCTGGGCCCCCCGGGAGACCCAGTACTTC. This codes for CAWAPRETQYF.